This T cell receptor beta chain was identified in a study of blood T cell repertoires in COVID-19. In Seattle, patients joined the study during active infection and were tracked longitudinally. Original handling: Reference gene primer amplification yielded estimated nucleated cell counts. Profiling relied on immunoSEQ multiplex PCR, and the TCRdb table lists in-frame clones only, not all of them. From that table come the V and J calls and clone size; the DNA was used to work out D and trimming. The data hold roughly 30,000 clones, with approximately 93% observed a single time. The V gene end was trimmed by 5 bases and the J gene end by 7 bases; junction bases not matched to a gene: 5. The CDR3 covers 14 residues. The V gene's germline CDR1 is MDHEN and CDR2 SYDVKM.

The chain combines TRBV28 with TRBJ1-6, with 7 bases identical to TRBD1. The sequence was collected from a woman in her 70s with COVID-19, enrolled during active disease. Material for sequencing was peripheral blood. In nucleotides, the CDR3 is TGTGCCAGCAGTGCGGGACAGCTCAATTCACCCCTCCACTTT. Its protein product is CASSAGQLNSPLHF.